The next 21 T cell receptor beta chains were all read from a single sample in a study of patients and donors after allogeneic stem cell transplantation. Using its own MiXCR run on the RT-PCR reads, TCRdb lists one record per CDR3 protein. The table lists around 7,000 distinct CDR3 sequences, 10% to 15% of them singletons. Sequenced material: blood, either unsorted or a sorted T cell fraction (not recorded which). The receptors were sampled from a human donor who was either an allogeneic HSCT recipient or a stem cell or donor lymphocyte infusion donor (not recorded which). It is not recorded whose cells these are; they may come from a transplant donor.

This clonotype has a count of ten or more. The gene calls are TRBV7-9 and TRBJ2-7; D is possibly TRBD1 (6 bases). The CDR3 has 15 amino acids. Per the germline V gene, CDR1 is SEHNR and CDR2 is FQNEAQ (reference sequence). V was shortened by 5 bases and J by 2 bases, with 16 bases between the two germline ends. Written as DNA, the CDR3 is TGTGCCAGCAGCATAAGGGCAGGGGAGACCTACGAGCAGTACTTC. This encodes CASSIRAGETYEQYF.

This clonotype was seen repeatedly, ten times or more. The V and J genes are TRBV12-3 or TRBV12-4 and TRBJ2-7; a possible D gene is TRBD2 (5 bases). V gave up 5 bases and J gave up 7 bases, with 12 bases separating them. This CDR3 has 12 amino acids. CDR3 DNA sequence: TGTGCCAGCAGTCGGCGACGAGGGGAGCAGTACTTC. This codes for CASSRRRGEQYF.

The table lists this clonotype with many counts. The chain couples TRBV7-9 to TRBJ2-1; D not resolved. Trimming stripped 2 bases from V and 8 bases from J, with 19 bases between. CDR3 length equals 16 residues. Germline loops: CDR1 SEHNR, CDR2 FQNEAQ (reference sequence). CDR3 DNA: TGTGCCAGCAGCTTATCCCTTGGCGGAAGAAGGGATGAGCAGTTCTTC. It codes for CASSLSLGGRRDEQFF.

This clonotype showed up many times. The V and J genes are TRBV7-9 and TRBJ1-1, with D possibly being TRBD1 (5 bases). Germline assignment: CDR1 SEHNR and CDR2 FQNEAQ (reference sequence). V gave up 3 bases and J gave up 8 bases, with 16 bases separating them. This CDR3 is built from 14 residues. The CDR3 DNA is TGTGCCAGCAGCTTTGCAGGGAGAAAATACGAAGCTTTCTTT. This gives the protein CASSFAGRKYEAFF.

The chain recombines TRBV5-4 with TRBJ2-7; TRBD1 or TRBD2 may be the D gene (5 bases each). The length of the CDR3 is 16 residues. V dropped 4 bases and J dropped 2 bases, with 19 bases sitting between them. Germline V gene lookup returns CDR1 SGHNT and CDR2 YYREEE (reference sequence). The CDR3 spells CASSGGGRTPAYEQYV. The CDR3, as DNA: TGTGCCAGCAGCGGGGGTGGTCGGACACCTGCCTACGAGCAGTACGTC.

In this sample, this clonotype turned up many times. V is TRBV20-1 and J is TRBJ2-7, with 7 bases fitting TRBD2. The CDR3 is 13 residues long. J lost 2 bases, V lost 4 bases, and 5 bases had no gene match. The germline gives CDR1 DFQATT, CDR2 SNEGSKA (reference sequence). This chain's CDR3 is CSATPSGTYEQYF. The CDR3 DNA follows: TGCAGTGCTACCCCTAGCGGTACCTACGAGCAGTACTTC.

Ten or more counts support this clonotype. This chain uses TRBV2 with TRBJ1-2, with D possibly TRBD1 on 5 matching bases. The CDR3 covers 17 residues. Germline loops: CDR1 SNHLY, CDR2 FYNNEI. With 6 bases removed from V and 2 bases from J, the gap between germline ends came to 22 bases. The CDR3 nucleotides read TGTGCCAGCAGGGCCCGATCAGGGAACTTTTGGAACTATGGCTACACCTTC. As protein: CASRARSGNFWNYGYTF.

This clonotype was recorded a few times. The rearrangement joins TRBV12-3 or TRBV12-4 to TRBJ1-1; D gene uncertain. This CDR3 has 12 residues. V was cut by 5 bases and J by 4 bases, with 8 bases left in between. Here the CDR3 DNA reads TGTGCCAGCAGTCGAGGGATCACTGAAGCTTTCTTT. Protein sequence: CASSRGITEAFF.

This clonotype has ten or more counts. The chain couples TRBV7-9 to TRBJ1-6, with 9 bases fitting TRBD1. The junction had 15 bases not matched to a gene; V was cut back by 5 bases and J by 4 bases. The CDR3 consists of 19 residues. Germline values: CDR1 SEHNR, CDR2 FQNEAQ (reference sequence). The CDR3 sequence: CASSPGQGPGREYNSPLHF. CDR3 DNA: TGTGCCAGCAGCCCAGGACAGGGGCCCGGTCGGGAATATAATTCACCCCTCCACTTT.

This clonotype has a count of ten or more. The chain links TRBV4-3 to TRBJ1-2; tentative D call: TRBD1 (5 bases). CDR3 length equals 15 residues. The V gene lost 0 bases and the J gene lost 6 bases, with 14 bases spanning the gap. Germline CDR1 reads LGHNA; CDR2 reads YSLEER. CDR3 DNA sequence: TGCGCCAGCAGCCAAGACCCCCACCCGGGGGATGGCTACACCTTC. Its protein product is CASSQDPHPGDGYTF.

V gene TRBV10-3 combines with J gene TRBJ1-2, with D unclear. The germline CDR1 and CDR2 sequences are ENHRY and SYGVKD. This CDR3 has 13 amino acids. V lost 1 base and J 3 bases, leaving 6 bases between the germline ends. As DNA, the CDR3 is TGTGCCATCAGTGAGTACACCGACTATGGCTACACCTTC. It is translated as CAISEYTDYGYTF.

In its sample, this clonotype was seen a few times. The rearrangement joins TRBV11-2 to TRBJ1-1, with D hard to call. V lost 0 bases and J 3 bases, leaving 5 bases between the germline ends. The CDR3 sequence is 13 residues long. The germline gives CDR1 SGHAT, CDR2 FQNNGV. The CDR3 spells CASSLEVDTEAFF. CDR3 sequence (DNA): TGTGCCAGCAGCTTAGAAGTGGACACTGAAGCTTTCTTT.

V and J are TRBV4-3 and TRBJ2-1; 11 bases map to TRBD2. The germline V gene encodes CDR1 LGHNA and CDR2 YSLEER. V was pared by 3 bases and J by 7 bases, with 17 bases of the junction left unmatched. The CDR3 extends over 19 amino acids. CDR3 region: CASSHRSVTSGATRNEQFF. CDR3 bases: TGCGCCAGCAGCCACCGATCCGTGACTAGCGGGGCCACTCGGAATGAGCAGTTCTTC.

This clonotype has more than one count but fewer than ten. The CDR3 DNA follows: TGCAGTGCTACCTTAGCGGAGTACAATGAGCAGTTCTTC. Its translation is CSATLAEYNEQFF. The chain has TRBV20-1 and TRBJ2-1, with a possible D match to TRBD2 (6 bases). V was cut by 4 bases and J by 4 bases, with 11 bases left in between. CDR3 length: 13 residues. Germline-derived CDR1 and CDR2 are DFQATT and SNEGSKA (reference sequence).

This clonotype has more than one count but fewer than ten. The chain links TRBV29-1 to TRBJ2-7; D remains ambiguous. The ends were cut back, 2 bases at V and 0 bases at J, with 8 bases in the middle. The CDR3 covers 13 residues. Germline CDR1 is SQVTM and CDR2 is ANQGSEA. CDR3 loop: CSVERITSYEQYV. In nucleotides, the CDR3 is TGCAGCGTTGAACGGATCACCTCCTACGAGCAGTACGTC.

This rearrangement joins TRBV27 to TRBJ1-6; D is undetermined. V dropped 3 bases and J dropped 5 bases, with 2 bases sitting between them. Germline V gene sequence: CDR1 MNHEY, CDR2 SMNVEV (reference sequence). CDR3 length: 12 residues. The CDR3 region is CASSLNNSPLHF. The CDR3 DNA reads TGTGCCAGCAGTTTGAATAATTCACCCCTCCACTTT.

This clonotype was found many times. The chain is built from TRBV24-1 and TRBJ1-2; 9 positions match TRBD1. The length of the CDR3 is 15 residues. Looked up from germline, CDR1 is KGHDR and CDR2 is SFDVKD. V lost 9 bases, J lost 4 bases, and 11 bases stayed unmatched. Here the CDR3 DNA reads TGTGCCACCGGCTCAGGACAGGGGAAGGCCTATGGCTACACCTTC. Residues: CATGSGQGKAYGYTF.

This rearrangement joins TRBV7-9 to TRBJ1-1; D is ambiguous. CDR1 is SEHNR and CDR2 is FQNEAQ in the germline V gene (reference sequence). The CDR3 contains 15 residues. Trimming stripped 5 bases from V and 5 bases from J, with 18 bases between. This CDR3 is CASSPHGHGGTEAFF. The CDR3, as DNA: TGTGCCAGCAGCCCCCATGGCCACGGAGGGACTGAAGCTTTCTTT.

The V call is TRBV19, the J call TRBJ1-1; maybe TRBD1 (5 bases). Trimming took off 7 bases at V and 6 bases at J, with 15 bases between the two ends. Germline assignment: CDR1 LNHDA and CDR2 SQIVND (reference sequence). The CDR3 consists of 13 residues. This CDR3 reads CASTSDTISEAFF. In nucleotides, the CDR3 is TGTGCCAGTACCTCGGACACCATCTCTGAAGCTTTCTTT.

Comment on this clonotype: A much larger clone differs from this one at a single base, so this may be a read error. The chain joins TRBV7-9 to TRBJ2-1; D is unresolved. The CDR3 is 12 residues long. CDR1 and CDR2 (germline): SEHNR, FQNEAQ (reference sequence). CDR3 amino acids: CTSSPINNEQFF. CDR3 nucleotides: TGTACCAGCAGCCCAATCAATAATGAGCAGTTCTTC.

In this sample, this clonotype turned up many times. V usage is TRBV7-9 and J usage is TRBJ1-4; perhaps TRBD1 as D (5 bases). Trimming pared 5 bases from V and 4 bases from J, leaving 11 bases between. The germline V gene encodes CDR1 SEHNR and CDR2 FQNEAQ (reference sequence). The CDR3 length is 14 residues. CDR3 bases: TGTGCCAGCAGCAGGGACGGATATAATGAAAAACTGTTTTTT. Its protein is CASSRDGYNEKLFF.